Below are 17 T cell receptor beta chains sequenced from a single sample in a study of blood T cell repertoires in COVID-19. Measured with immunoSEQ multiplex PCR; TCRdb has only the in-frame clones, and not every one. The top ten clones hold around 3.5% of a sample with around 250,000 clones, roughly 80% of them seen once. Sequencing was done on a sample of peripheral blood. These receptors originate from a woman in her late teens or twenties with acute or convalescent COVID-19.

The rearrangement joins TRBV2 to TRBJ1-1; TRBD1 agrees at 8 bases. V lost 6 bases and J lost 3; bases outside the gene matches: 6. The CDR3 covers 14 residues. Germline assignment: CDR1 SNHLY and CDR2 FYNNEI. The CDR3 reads CASRPTGGHTEAFF. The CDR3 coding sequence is TGTGCCAGCAGACCTACAGGGGGTCACACTGAAGCTTTCTTT.

The CDR3 reads CATSGILYNEQFF. The CDR3 DNA follows: TGCGCCACCAGCGGGATCTTGTACAATGAGCAGTTCTTC. The rearrangement links TRBV10-2 to TRBJ2-1; 7 bases map to TRBD2. CDR3 length equals 13 residues. Germline assignment: CDR1 WSHSY and CDR2 SAAADI. V was clipped by 10 bases and J by 4 bases; unmatched bases: 7.

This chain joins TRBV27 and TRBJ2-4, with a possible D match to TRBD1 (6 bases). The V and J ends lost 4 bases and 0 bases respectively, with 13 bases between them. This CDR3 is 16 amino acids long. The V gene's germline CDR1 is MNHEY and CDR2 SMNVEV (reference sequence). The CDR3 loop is CASSSGQTLAKNIQYF. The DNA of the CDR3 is TGTGCCAGCAGTTCAGGACAGACGCTAGCCAAAAACATTCAGTACTTC.

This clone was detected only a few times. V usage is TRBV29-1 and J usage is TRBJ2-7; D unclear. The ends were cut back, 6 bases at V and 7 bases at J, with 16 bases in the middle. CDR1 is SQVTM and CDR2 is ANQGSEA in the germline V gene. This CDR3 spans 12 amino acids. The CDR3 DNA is TGCAGCGTGGGTAGCCAGAACGGAGAGCAGTACTTC. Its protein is CSVGSQNGEQYF.

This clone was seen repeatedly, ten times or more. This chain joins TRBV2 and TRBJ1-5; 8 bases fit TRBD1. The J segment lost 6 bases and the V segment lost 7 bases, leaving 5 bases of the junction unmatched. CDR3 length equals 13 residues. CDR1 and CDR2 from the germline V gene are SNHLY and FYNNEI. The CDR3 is CASTQGEGQPQHF. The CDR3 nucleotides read TGTGCCAGCACACAGGGGGAGGGTCAGCCCCAGCATTTT.

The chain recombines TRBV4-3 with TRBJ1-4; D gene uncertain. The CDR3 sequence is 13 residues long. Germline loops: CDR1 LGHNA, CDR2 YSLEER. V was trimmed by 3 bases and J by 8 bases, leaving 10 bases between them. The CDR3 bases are TGCGCCAGCAGCCAGGACTCCGCAGAAAAACTGTTTTTT. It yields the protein CASSQDSAEKLFF.

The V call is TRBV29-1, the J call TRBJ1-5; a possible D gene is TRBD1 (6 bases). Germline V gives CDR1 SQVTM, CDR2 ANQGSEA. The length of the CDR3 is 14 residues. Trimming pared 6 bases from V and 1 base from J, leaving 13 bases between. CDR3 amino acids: CSVAQGTSNQPQHF. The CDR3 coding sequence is TGCAGCGTGGCACAGGGAACGAGCAATCAGCCCCAGCATTTT.

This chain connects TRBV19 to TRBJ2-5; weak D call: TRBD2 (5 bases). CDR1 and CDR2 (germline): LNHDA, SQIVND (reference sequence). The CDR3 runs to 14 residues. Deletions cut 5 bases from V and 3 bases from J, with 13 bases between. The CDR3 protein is CASSPEGYEETQYF. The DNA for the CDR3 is TGTGCCAGTAGTCCCGAGGGCTACGAAGAGACCCAGTACTTC.

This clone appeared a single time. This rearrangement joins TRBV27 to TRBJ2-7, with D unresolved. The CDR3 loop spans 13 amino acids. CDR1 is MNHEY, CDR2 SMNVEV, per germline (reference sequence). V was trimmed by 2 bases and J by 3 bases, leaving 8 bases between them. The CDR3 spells CASSLTTHYEQYF. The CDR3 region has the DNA TGTGCCAGCAGTTTAACGACACACTACGAGCAGTACTTC.

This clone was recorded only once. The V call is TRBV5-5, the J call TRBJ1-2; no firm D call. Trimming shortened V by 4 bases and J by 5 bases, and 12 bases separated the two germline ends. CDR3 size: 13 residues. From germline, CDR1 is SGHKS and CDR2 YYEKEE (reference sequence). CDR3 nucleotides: TGTGCCAGCAGCCTGGACTATGGGTATGGCTACACCTTC. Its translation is CASSLDYGYGYTF.

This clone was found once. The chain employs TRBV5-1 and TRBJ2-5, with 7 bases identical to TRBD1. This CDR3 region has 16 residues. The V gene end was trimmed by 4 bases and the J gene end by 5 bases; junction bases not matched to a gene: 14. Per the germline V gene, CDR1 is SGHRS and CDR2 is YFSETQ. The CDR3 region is CASSVFKGQTGETQYF. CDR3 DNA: TGCGCCAGCAGCGTATTTAAGGGACAGACAGGGGAGACCCAGTACTTC.

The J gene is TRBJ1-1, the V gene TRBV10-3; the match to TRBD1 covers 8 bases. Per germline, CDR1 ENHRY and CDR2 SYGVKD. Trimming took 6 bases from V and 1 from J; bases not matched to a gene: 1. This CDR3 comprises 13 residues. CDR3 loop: CAIRGQANTEAFF. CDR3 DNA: TGTGCCATCAGGGGACAGGCGAACACTGAAGCTTTCTTT.

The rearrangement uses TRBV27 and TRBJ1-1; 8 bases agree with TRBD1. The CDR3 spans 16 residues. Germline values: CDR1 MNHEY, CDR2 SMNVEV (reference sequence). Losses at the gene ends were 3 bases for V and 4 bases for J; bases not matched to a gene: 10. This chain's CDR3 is CASSFRQGPESTEAFF. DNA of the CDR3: TGTGCCAGCAGTTTTAGACAGGGGCCTGAGAGCACTGAAGCTTTCTTT.

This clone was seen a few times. The CDR3 here is CSVDGRGLGEAFF. The CDR3 DNA reads as TGCAGCGTTGATGGCAGGGGGCTTGGTGAAGCTTTCTTT. The rearrangement uses TRBV29-1 and TRBJ1-1, with 8 positions matching TRBD1. The CDR3 extends over 13 amino acids. V lost 3 bases and J lost 7; bases outside the gene matches: 7. Germline V gene data show CDR1 as SQVTM and CDR2 as ANQGSEA.

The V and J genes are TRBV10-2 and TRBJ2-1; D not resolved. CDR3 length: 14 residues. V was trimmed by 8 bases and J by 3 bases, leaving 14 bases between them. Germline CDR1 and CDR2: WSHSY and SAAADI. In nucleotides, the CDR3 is TGCGCCAGCGGTGGGTCGGCCCACTACAATGAGCAGTTCTTC. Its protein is CASGGSAHYNEQFF.

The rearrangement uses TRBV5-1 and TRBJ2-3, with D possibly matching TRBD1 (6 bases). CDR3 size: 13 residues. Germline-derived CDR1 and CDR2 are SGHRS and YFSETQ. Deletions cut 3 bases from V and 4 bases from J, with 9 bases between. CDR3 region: CASSSPGADTQYF. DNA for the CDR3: TGCGCCAGCAGCTCCCCAGGGGCAGATACGCAGTATTTT.

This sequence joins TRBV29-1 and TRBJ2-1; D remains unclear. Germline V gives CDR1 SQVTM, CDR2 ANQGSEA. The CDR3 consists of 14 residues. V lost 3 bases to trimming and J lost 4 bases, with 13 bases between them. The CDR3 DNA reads TGCAGCGTTGACATGCAGGTGCCTTACAATGAGCAGTTCTTC. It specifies CSVDMQVPYNEQFF.